This TCR beta chain was sequenced during a study of blood T cell repertoires in COVID-19. For the study at large: The origin of the acute and convalescent COVID-19 samples was the United States, Italy and Spain. PBMCs, B-cell-depleted T cells, or T cells provided the cDNA or gDNA that made up the material.

During active infection, Seattle patients enrolled and were then monitored through disease. In the original workflow: The authors estimated nucleated cell counts from reference gene primer amplification. Clones were read by immunoSEQ multiplex PCR, and TCRdb kept only the in-frame ones, dropping some. V, J and clone size are taken as reported in that table, and D and trimming were inferred from the DNA itself. The sample gives around 210,000 clones, about 88% of which show up once; around 17% is in the top ten. Specimen: peripheral blood. This TCR derives from a man aged 45-60 years with COVID-19, enrolled during active disease.

The CDR3 sequence is CAISESTGANEKLFF. The CDR3 DNA is TGTGCCATCAGTGAGTCGACGGGGGCTAATGAAAAACTGTTTTTT. This chain uses TRBV10-3 with TRBJ1-4; tentative D call: TRBD1 (5 bases). V gave up 0 bases and J gave up 3 bases, with 8 bases separating them. Germline V lookup: CDR1 ENHRY, CDR2 SYGVKD. This CDR3 spans 15 amino acids.